The 3 T cell receptor beta chains below were found in one sample sequenced in a study of blood T cells in healthy people across ages. Using a J-beta primer mix together with a sample-barcoded 5' primer, a second PCR was run for roughly 6 to 12 cycles. One entry per CDR3 protein, called by TCRdb with MiXCR from the 5' RACE reads. This sample has about 1,500,000 distinct CDR3 sequences; 28% occur once, and the top ten carry 7.7%. Sequences were obtained from blood. The receptors shown here come from a woman aged 25 to 45 in good health.

The CDR3 DNA reads as TGTGCCAGCAGCCTCCGAGTCACCCCCTCCTACGAGCAGTACTTC. Residues: CASSLRVTPSYEQYF. The genes are TRBV14 and TRBJ2-7; D not resolved. CDR1 and CDR2 from the germline V gene are SGHDN and FVKESK. Trimming left V 4 bases short and J 0 bases short, with 13 bases between. The CDR3 is made up of 15 amino acids.

This chain joins TRBV27 and TRBJ1-1; the D is unclear. The length of the CDR3 is 14 residues. Germline lookup yields CDR1 MNHEY and CDR2 SMNVEV (reference sequence). The V end was cut by 6 bases, the J end by 5 bases, with 16 bases between. CDR3 in amino acids: CASRPSIGLTEAFF. Written as DNA, the CDR3 is TGTGCCAGCAGGCCCTCTATCGGGCTAACTGAAGCTTTCTTT.

This clonotype has more than one count but fewer than ten. The J gene is TRBJ1-1, the V gene TRBV27, with 8 bases lining up with TRBD1. Germline trimming cut 5 bases from V and 5 bases from J; bases unmatched to any gene: 10. Germline V CDR1 and CDR2: MNHEY, SMNVEV (reference sequence). The length of the CDR3 is 15 residues. The CDR3: CASSPTGAGGTEAFF. The CDR3 DNA sequence: TGTGCCAGCAGTCCGACAGGGGCAGGAGGGACTGAAGCTTTCTTT.